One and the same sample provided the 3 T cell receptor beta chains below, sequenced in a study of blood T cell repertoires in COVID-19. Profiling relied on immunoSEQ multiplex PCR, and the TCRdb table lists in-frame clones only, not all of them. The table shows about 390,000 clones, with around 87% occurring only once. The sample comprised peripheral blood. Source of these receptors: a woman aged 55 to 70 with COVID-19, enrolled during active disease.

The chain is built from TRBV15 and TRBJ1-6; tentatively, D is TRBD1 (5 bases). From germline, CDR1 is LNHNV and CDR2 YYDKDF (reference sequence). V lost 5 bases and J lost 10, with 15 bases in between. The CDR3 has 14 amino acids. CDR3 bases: TGTGCCACCAGCCCCAGGGCAATAGGATCACCCCTCCACTTT. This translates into CATSPRAIGSPLHF. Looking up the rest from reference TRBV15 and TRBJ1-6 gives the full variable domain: DAMVIQNPRYQVTQFGKPVTLSCSQTLNHNVMYWYQQKSSQAPKLLFHYYDKDFNNEADTPDNFQSRRPNTSFCFLDIRSPGLGDTAMYLCATSPRAIGSPLHFGNGTRLTVT.

The CDR3 spells CASSLLPLRGNQPQHF. For the CDR3, the DNA is TGTGCCAGCAGTTTATTGCCCCTGCGGGGAAATCAGCCCCAGCATTTT. V and J are TRBV27 and TRBJ1-5; D uncertain. The CDR3 runs 16 residues. V lost 1 base and J lost 4, with 14 bases in between. The germline gives CDR1 MNHEY, CDR2 SMNVEV (reference sequence).

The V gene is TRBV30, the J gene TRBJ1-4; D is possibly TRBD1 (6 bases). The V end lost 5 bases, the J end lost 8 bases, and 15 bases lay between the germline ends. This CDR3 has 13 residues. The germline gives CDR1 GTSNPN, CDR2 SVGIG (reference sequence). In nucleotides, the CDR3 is TGTGCCTGGGGGGGGCAGGTAAAGGAAAAACTGTTTTTT. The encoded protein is CAWGGQVKEKLFF.